The rows below give T cell receptor beta chains drawn from one sample of a study of T cell responses to AZD1222 COVID-19 vaccine. Repertoires were generated with immunoSEQ multiplex PCR, while TCRdb's copy carries only in-frame clones and drops some. The data show roughly 100,000 clones, 88% seen once. The starting material was peripheral blood, obtained on day 0 of AZD1222 vaccination. Receptor source: an adult in good health. Both conserved end residues are part of each CDR3. A D gene is named only where the DNA matches it firmly. Expanded clones are given a class, and other clones once, few, many or no size at all.

len,j_gene,abundance,v_gene,d_gene,CDR3nt,CDR3aa
11,TRBJ2-5,once,TRBV18,TRBD2,TGTGCCAGCCGGGGGGGAGAGACCCAGTACTTC,CASRGGETQYF
14,TRBJ1-3,.,TRBV9,.,TGTGCCAGCAGCCTTCAGGCCTCTGGAAACACCATATATTTT,CASSLQASGNTIYF
13,TRBJ1-1,.,TRBV6-5,.,TGTGCCAGCAGGGGGGAGGAGAACACTGAAGCTTTCTTT,CASRGEENTEAFF
15,TRBJ1-1,.,TRBV19,TRBD1,TGTGCCAGTAGTTCCGGGACAGGGACGGGCACTGAAGCTTTCTTT,CASSSGTGTGTEAFF
14,TRBJ2-1,.,TRBV4-3,.,TGCGCCAGCAGCCAAGATAGGCGGAACAATGAGCAGTTCTTC,CASSQDRRNNEQFF
16,TRBJ1-1,.,TRBV28,.,TGTGCCAGCAGCGAACCAGGGGCCTCACAGAACACTGAAGCTTTCTTT,CASSEPGASQNTEAFF
15,TRBJ2-3,.,TRBV7-2,.,TGTGCCAGCAGCTCACAGGGTACCAGCACAGATACGCAGTATTTT,CASSSQGTSTDTQYF
14,TRBJ2-7,once,TRBV4-3,.,TGCGCCAGCAGCCAAGGCCCCGCATCCTACGAGCAGTACTTC,CASSQGPASYEQYF
15,TRBJ1-3,.,TRBV7-9,.,TGTGCCAGCAGCTTAGGAGGGAGCTCTGGAAACACCATATATTTT,CASSLGGSSGNTIYF
13,TRBJ2-5,.,TRBV27,.,TGTGCCAGCAGTTCCGTCCTCGGGGAGACCCAGTACTTC,CASSSVLGETQYF
17,TRBJ2-5,.,TRBV18,.,TGTGCCAGCTCACAAATAGACTCCTTTGCGGGAAAGGAGACCCAGTACTTC,CASSQIDSFAGKETQYF
17,TRBJ2-3,.,TRBV24-1,.,TGTGCCACCAGTGATTGGGGGGCAGGGGAGGGCACAGATACGCAGTATTTT,CATSDWGAGEGTDTQYF
13,TRBJ1-4,once,TRBV7-9,.,TGTGCCAGCAGCTTCGGCTCTAATGAAAAACTGTTTTTT,CASSFGSNEKLFF
13,TRBJ1-6,once,TRBV10-3,TRBD1,TGTGCCATCAAGGGACAGGAGGGTTCACCCCTCCACTTT,CAIKGQEGSPLHF
15,TRBJ2-1,.,TRBV9,TRBD1,TGTGCCAGCAGCCAAGGACAGGGTGCCTACAATGAGCAGTTCTTC,CASSQGQGAYNEQFF
13,TRBJ2-1,once,TRBV9,.,TGTGCCAGCAGCGTGACTGTTTACAATGAGCAGTTCTTC,CASSVTVYNEQFF
12,TRBJ2-5,.,TRBV13,.,TGTGCCAGCAGCCCGAGGCGGGAGACCCAGTACTTC,CASSPRRETQYF
14,TRBJ1-4,.,TRBV19,.,TGTGCCAGCGAAGGTACAGGGTCTAATGAAAAACTGTTTTTT,CASEGTGSNEKLFF
14,TRBJ2-3,.,TRBV9,.,TGTGCCAGCAGCCCCAGACAAGCCACAGATACGCAGTATTTT,CASSPRQATDTQYF
17,TRBJ2-6,.,TRBV5-6,.,TGTGCCAGCAGCTCGTACAGGGAGAGGTCTGGGGCCAACGTCCTGACTTTC,CASSSYRERSGANVLTF
16,TRBJ2-7,.,TRBV6-5,.,TGTGCCAGCAGTTACTCGTCCCCAGGGTCGGTCTACGAGCAGTACTTC,CASSYSSPGSVYEQYF
14,TRBJ2-1,.,TRBV6-5,TRBD1,TGTGCCAGCAGAGCCGGGACAGGGAACAATGAGCAGTTCTTC,CASRAGTGNNEQFF
15,TRBJ1-5,.,TRBV3-1/TRBV3-2,.,TGTGCCAGCAGCCAATTTGGGGATAGCAATCAGCCCCAGCATTTT,CASSQFGDSNQPQHF
14,TRBJ1-3,.,TRBV2,.,TGTGCCAGCAGCGCCGTCGGGCTTGGAAACACCATATATTTT,CASSAVGLGNTIYF
13,TRBJ1-4,.,TRBV6-5,.,TGTGCCAGTGGAGATGACTTTAATGAAAAACTGTTTTTT,CASGDDFNEKLFF
15,TRBJ1-3,.,TRBV3-1/TRBV3-2,.,TGTGCCAGCAGCCAAGGACTGATCTCTGGAAACACCATATATTTT,CASSQGLISGNTIYF
15,TRBJ2-3,.,TRBV7-2,TRBD2,TGTGCCAGCAGTAAAATTAGCGGGAGTACAGATACGCAGTATTTT,CASSKISGSTDTQYF
16,TRBJ2-6,.,TRBV6-5,.,TGTGCCAGCAGTTACATGCCTTTCTCTGGGGCCAACGTCCTGACTTTC,CASSYMPFSGANVLTF
16,TRBJ2-3,.,TRBV6-2/TRBV6-3,TRBD2,TGTGCCAGCAGTCTCCGGGGGGGCGGGAGCACAGATACGCAGTATTTT,CASSLRGGGSTDTQYF
15,TRBJ2-3,.,TRBV29-1,.,TGCAGCGTGGAGATCCTTTACAGTCAGATAGATACGCAGTATTTT,CSVEILYSQIDTQYF
15,TRBJ2-7,once,TRBV9,TRBD1,TGTGCCAGCAGCCAACAAGGACAGGGCCCTTACGAGCAGTACTTC,CASSQQGQGPYEQYF
11,TRBJ2-1,.,TRBV27,.,TGTGCCAGCAGAGTAGGGCTTAAGCAGTTCTTC,CASRVGLKQFF
15,TRBJ1-5,.,TRBV6-6,.,TGTGCCAGCAGTCGATCGGGAGGGCTCAATCAGCCCCAGCATTTT,CASSRSGGLNQPQHF
11,TRBJ1-1,.,TRBV5-1,.,TGCGCCAGCATAGGGGTCACTGAAGCTTTCTTT,CASIGVTEAFF
13,TRBJ2-5,.,TRBV24-1,.,TGTGCCACCAGTGATTTGAGCGAGGAGACCCAGTACTTC,CATSDLSEETQYF
16,TRBJ1-5,.,TRBV28,.,TGTGCCAGCAGCTCTCGGGCAGTTTATAGCAATCAGCCCCAGCATTTT,CASSSRAVYSNQPQHF
15,TRBJ1-2,.,TRBV27,.,TGTGCCAGCAGTTCCTACATCGGGAGGGCCAGTGGCTACACCTTC,CASSSYIGRASGYTF
16,TRBJ2-1,.,TRBV27,.,TGTGCCAGCAGCCGAACCGGGACTGGTAATTACAATGAGCAGTTCTTC,CASSRTGTGNYNEQFF
16,TRBJ2-1,once,TRBV6-5,TRBD2,TGTGCCAGCAGTTACTCGAACGGCGGGGGACCCAATGAGCAGTTCTTC,CASSYSNGGGPNEQFF
14,TRBJ2-5,.,TRBV14,.,TGTGCCAGCAGCCAAGATACGGTCCAAGAGACCCAGTACTTC,CASSQDTVQETQYF
15,TRBJ1-1,.,TRBV6-2/TRBV6-3,.,TGTGCCAGCAGTACACAGGGATGGCGGAACACTGAAGCTTTCTTT,CASSTQGWRNTEAFF
13,TRBJ1-2,.,TRBV10-2,.,TGCGCCAGCAGTGAGTCATCCGGGATTGGCTACACCTTC,CASSESSGIGYTF
12,TRBJ1-2,.,TRBV7-2,.,TGTGCCAGCAGCTTGACAGTTGGTGGCTACACCTTC,CASSLTVGGYTF
16,TRBJ2-7,.,TRBV9,TRBD1,TGTGCCAGCAGCGTATCACCGGGACAGTCAGAGGGGGAGCAGTACTTC,CASSVSPGQSEGEQYF
16,TRBJ2-7,.,TRBV14,.,TGTGCCAGCAGCCAAGATCGAGGCTTTAAGACCTACGAGCAGTACTTC,CASSQDRGFKTYEQYF
14,TRBJ2-5,.,TRBV16,.,TGTGCCAGCAGCCAACCCTATCGGGAAGAGACCCAGTACTTC,CASSQPYREETQYF
15,TRBJ1-4,.,TRBV19,TRBD1,TGTGCCAGTAGTAAAGGACAGGGGGTTTATGAAAAACTGTTTTTT,CASSKGQGVYEKLFF
13,TRBJ2-3,.,TRBV28,TRBD2,TGTGCCAGCAGGGGGACTAGCGTCGATACGCAGTATTTT,CASRGTSVDTQYF
14,TRBJ1-2,.,TRBV9,TRBD1,TGTGCCAGCAGCGTCGGACAGGGAACCTATGGCTACACCTTC,CASSVGQGTYGYTF
17,TRBJ2-3,.,TRBV21-1,.,TGTGCCAGCAGCAAAGCCAGGGGCTTATTGAGCACAGATACGCAGTATTTT,CASSKARGLLSTDTQYF
16,TRBJ1-6,.,TRBV27,.,TGTGCCAGCAGCCTGACCCCCGGGCCTAATAATTCACCCCTCCACTTT,CASSLTPGPNNSPLHF
17,TRBJ2-7,.,TRBV6-2/TRBV6-3,TRBD2,TGTGCCAGCAGTAACCCAAGTTTCAGCGGGGGGTCCTACGAGCAGTACTTC,CASSNPSFSGGSYEQYF
11,TRBJ2-5,.,TRBV6-6,.,TGTGCCAGCAGTCCGACAGAGACCCAGTACTTC,CASSPTETQYF
15,TRBJ2-1,.,TRBV24-1,.,TGTGCCACCAGTAGGGATAGCGGACTAAGCAATGAGCAGTTCTTC,CATSRDSGLSNEQFF
14,TRBJ1-1,.,TRBV3-1/TRBV3-2,TRBD1,TGTGCCAGCAGCCACCGGGACAGGATCACTGAAGCTTTCTTT,CASSHRDRITEAFF
14,TRBJ1-4,few,TRBV7-9,.,TGTGCCAGCAGCTTAGGCACCATAAATGAAAAACTGTTTTTT,CASSLGTINEKLFF
12,TRBJ2-1,.,TRBV10-3,.,TGTGCCATCAGTGAGTCTGGGAATGAGCAGTTCTTC,CAISESGNEQFF